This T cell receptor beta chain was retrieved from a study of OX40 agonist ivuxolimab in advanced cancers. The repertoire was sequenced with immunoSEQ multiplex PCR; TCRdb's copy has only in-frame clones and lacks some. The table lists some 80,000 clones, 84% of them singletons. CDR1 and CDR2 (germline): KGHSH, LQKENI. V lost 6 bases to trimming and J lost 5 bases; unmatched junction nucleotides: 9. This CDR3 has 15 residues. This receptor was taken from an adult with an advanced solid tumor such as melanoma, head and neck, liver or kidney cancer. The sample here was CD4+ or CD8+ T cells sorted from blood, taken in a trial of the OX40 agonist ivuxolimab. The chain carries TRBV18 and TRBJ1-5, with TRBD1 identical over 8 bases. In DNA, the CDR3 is TGTGCCAGCTCCCCCAGGACAGGGTCAGATCAGCCCCAGCATTTT. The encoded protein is CASSPRTGSDQPQHF.